This T cell receptor (beta chain) was sequenced for a study of blood T cell repertoires in COVID-19. Study as a whole: Specimens from acute and convalescent COVID-19 originated in the United States, Italy and Spain. Sources were T cells, B-cell-depleted T cells, or PBMCs; the material itself was cDNA or gDNA.

In the source study's methods: From reference gene primer amplification, estimates of nucleated cell counts were derived. TCRdb keeps only in-frame clones here, not all; method: immunoSEQ multiplex PCR. V and J calls and clone size are given by that table; D and trimming were obtained from the DNA. The sample contains some 220,000 clones, 70% to 90% of which appear only once. The material sequenced was peripheral blood. This TCR was recovered from a human donor in a cohort sampled during active COVID-19.

CDR3 sequence: CASSLQGTTGELFF. For the CDR3, the DNA is TGTGCCAGCAGCTTACAGGGAACGACCGGGGAGCTGTTTTTT. The chain employs TRBV11-1 and TRBJ2-2, with D perhaps matching TRBD1 (5 bases). The V gene lost 2 bases and the J gene lost 5 bases, with 9 bases spanning the gap. Germline V gene sequence: CDR1 SGHAT, CDR2 FQDESV (reference sequence). This CDR3 is 14 amino acids long.